This T cell receptor beta chain was identified during a study of T-cell memory formation after mild COVID-19 (dated by TCRdb to about 2021). With regard to the full study: TCR sequence clusters from the two donors were found to be largely donor specific. In a couple of donors, T-cell clones that expanded and contracted after mild COVID-19 were followed by sequencing TCRalpha and TCRbeta repertoires longitudinally. The cohort comprised two young, previously healthy adult volunteers, one female and one male.

Germline trimming amounts to 5 bases on V and 7 bases on J, with 8 as the count of junction bases outside the gene matches. CDR1 SGHVS and CDR2 FNYEAQ were looked up in the germline V gene. From cysteine to phenylalanine, the CDR3 is 15 amino acids long. CDR3 DNA only is kept here, 45 bases in frame from base 1. Ficoll-Paque density gradient centrifugation was used to isolate PBMCs. The data were produced on an Illumina NovaSeq 6000. TCRalpha and TCRbeta cDNA libraries were constructed by 5'RACE with constant-segment primers, with sample barcodes and unique molecular identifiers being introduced. Trizol reagent was used to extract RNA from every sample. Amplification of the libraries took two PCR steps, and the second step added a second sample barcode plus Illumina TruSeq adapters. Sequencing of libraries was performed on an Illumina NovaSeq with 2 x 150 bp paired-end reads. The source study handled its data this way. Demultiplexing of reads and collapsing into UMI-guided consensus sequences were performed with migec v1.2.7. Using mixcr v2.1.11, the UMI consensuses were aligned to TRA and TRB V and J templates and assembled into clonotypes. A clonotype was counted as expanded or contracted only when both edgeR and NoisET called the clonotype significant, with the noise models trained on biological replicates. For edgeR calls, the cutoffs were a false discovery rate-adjusted p below 0.01 and a log2 fold-change threshold of 1. As an exploratory analysis of dynamics, max-normalized trajectories of the 1000 most abundant clonotypes were examined by PCA with hierarchical clustering. The CD4 or CD8 phenotype of responding clones was assigned using the separately sequenced CD4+ and CD8+ repertoires. TCRdb ran its own pipeline on the public reads, namely fastp trimming at Q25 and MiXCR clone calling, and kept in-frame beta chains. One record per CDR3 amino acid sequence lists the most common genes and DNA. These V and J calls rely on TCRdb rather than the paper's analysis. A total of around 340,000 distinct CDR3 sequences appear in this sample, about 21% of them only once. Around 13% of the sample belongs to the ten largest clones.

Study-wide conclusions, independent of this receptor: Clones contracting from day 15 to 85 had balanced CD4/CD8 phenotypes, while a second wave expanding from day 15 to 37 was biased towards CD4+. Only two mild cases were covered by the study, and larger cohorts that include severe cases with pre-infection samples were considered necessary. Whether the second-wave clones peaking on day 37 were SARS-CoV-2 specific was not confirmed. Contracting CD4+ clones were found mainly in CM and EM memory subsets, while CD8+ clones were enriched in EMRA. Some responding clones were found in pre-infection memory, which suggests that pre-existing cross-reactive memory T cells took part in the SARS-CoV-2 response.

This clonotype was detected only a few times. What antigen it recognizes has not been identified. Base qualities were left out, and no much larger clone turns up one base away. The specimen was PBMCs or a T cell subset sorted from them (not recorded which). The receptor was isolated from an adult woman who had mild COVID-19 (a few samples of this study predate the infection). The sample titles of this study are shuffled in the database, so cell type and time point are left out; the donor was told from shared clones. The sequence joins TRBV7-6 to TRBJ1-6; 7 nucleotides in the junction match TRBD1. The CDR3 reads as follows: CASSPRDSQNSPLHF. The DNA sequence is TGTGCCAGCAGCCCCCGGGACAGCCAAAATTCACCCCTCCACTTT.